This TCR beta chain comes out of a study of identical twins. Study-wide points: Conclusions relied on cross-sectional statistical analysis, not following the same donors.

TCRdb reprocessed the 5' RACE reads via MiXCR and lists one record per CDR3 protein. The table shows 450,000 or so distinct CDR3 sequences, with 18% occurring only once. The CDR3 runs 20 residues. Looked up from germline, CDR1 is KGHSH and CDR2 is LQKENI. Germline trimming cut 4 bases from V and 1 base from J; bases unmatched to any gene: 12. This clonotype was seen more than once but under ten times. No antigen is known for it. This TCR derives from a man in his fifties or sixties in good health. Input material: naive T cells sorted from blood. This chain joins TRBV18 and TRBJ2-4; 14 nucleotides line up with TRBD2. This chain's CDR3 is CASSRLTTSGGALAKNIQYF. The CDR3 coding sequence is TGTGCCAGCTCACGACTAACGACTAGCGGGGGGGCCCTGGCCAAAAACATTCAGTACTTC.